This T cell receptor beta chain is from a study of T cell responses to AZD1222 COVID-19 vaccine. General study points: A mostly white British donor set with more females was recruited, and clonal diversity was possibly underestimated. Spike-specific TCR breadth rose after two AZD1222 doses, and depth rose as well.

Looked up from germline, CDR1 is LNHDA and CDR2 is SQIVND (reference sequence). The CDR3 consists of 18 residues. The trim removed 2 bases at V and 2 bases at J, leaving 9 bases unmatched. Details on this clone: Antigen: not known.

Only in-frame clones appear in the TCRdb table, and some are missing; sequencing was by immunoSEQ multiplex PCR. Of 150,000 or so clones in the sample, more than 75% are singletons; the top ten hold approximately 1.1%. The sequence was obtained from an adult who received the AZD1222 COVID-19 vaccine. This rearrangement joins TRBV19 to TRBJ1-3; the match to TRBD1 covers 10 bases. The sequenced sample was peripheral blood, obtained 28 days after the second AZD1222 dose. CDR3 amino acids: CASSISVRGTGAGNTIYF. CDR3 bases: TGTGCCAGTAGTATATCGGTGCGGGGGACAGGGGCTGGAAACACCATATATTTT. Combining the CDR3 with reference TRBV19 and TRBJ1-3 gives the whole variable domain DGGITQSPKYLFRKEGQNVTLSCEQNLNHDAMYWYRQDPGQGLRLIYYSQIVNDFQKGDIAEGYSVSREKKESFPLTVTSAQKNPTAFYLCASSISVRGTGAGNTIYFGEGSWLTVV.